This T cell receptor (beta chain) was observed in a study of T cell repertoires in cytomegalovirus infection. Study at large: Public TCR beta signatures marked donors with CMV infection and the matching HLA. Findings and limits, study-wide: Summed frequency of shared TCR beta families picked out CMV carriers who also had the relevant HLA. In two of eight donors, the top clonotype was HLA-C-restricted CMV-specific.

Comments on this clonotype: Its cognate antigen is unknown.

Trimming took 4 bases from V and 5 from J; bases not matched to a gene: 10. There are 15 residues in the CDR3. Germline CDR1 is ENHRY and CDR2 is SYGVKD. Using its own MiXCR run on the reads, TCRdb lists one record per CDR3 protein. The profile shows 450,000 to 650,000 distinct CDR3 sequences, around 40% of them singletons. Specimen: cultured PBMCs, collected from culture after CMV antigen stimulation. The chain links TRBV10-3 to TRBJ2-5; 7 bases map to TRBD1. The TCR was taken from a human donor in good health (CMV status not recorded). Some clones in this sample may be carry-over from other donors' samples. The CDR3 coding sequence is TGTGCCATCAGTGGGGGAACAGGGGAAGTGGAGACCCAGTACTTC. Translating it yields CAISGGTGEVETQYF.